The subject of this entry is one T cell receptor beta chain. Its antigen remains unidentified. MiXCR, applied by TCRdb to the RT-PCR reads, yields one record per CDR3 protein. The table shows 500,000 to 650,000 distinct CDR3 sequences, with less than 8% occurring only once. The CDR3 runs 15 residues. Germline CDR1 SGHTA, CDR2 FQGNSA. J lost 0 bases, V lost 2 bases, and 4 bases had no gene match. The data derive from a study of response to subunit inactivated influenza vaccine. Study-level findings and limits: After each seasonal influenza vaccination, few new T cells are recruited, the authors suggested.

The sequence was collected from a man aged 45-69 years who received an inactivated influenza vaccine. The chain links TRBV7-2 to TRBJ2-7, with TRBD1 matching 7 bases. The sample here was PBMCs from blood, taken less than 30 months after vaccination. In DNA, the CDR3 is TGTGCCAGCAGCTTAATGGGACAGAGCTCCTACGAGCAGTACTTC. Amino acids: CASSLMGQSSYEQYF.